One and the same sample provided the 6 T cell receptor beta chains below, sequenced in a study of CD8 T cells in ankylosing spondylitis. Study results and caveats: A TCR beta motif of 7 to 9 highly homologous variants seemed to mark ankylosing spondylitis blood.

The antigens these receptors bind are not known. TCRdb re-analysed the 5' RACE reads in MiXCR, keeping a single row per CDR3 protein. Of a few hundred thousand distinct CDR3 sequences listed, roughly 6.6% were seen once; the top ten hold 12% to 15%. Sample: blood, either unsorted or a sorted T cell fraction (not recorded which). These receptors were collected from a male donor with ankylosing spondylitis.

This clonotype was seen many times. The V call is TRBV4-3, the J call TRBJ2-1; TRBD2 agrees at 10 bases. Germline values: CDR1 LGHNA, CDR2 YSLEER. V was clipped by 1 base and J by 7 bases; unmatched bases: 1. This CDR3 is built from 14 residues. The CDR3 spells CASSQASGSNEQFF. CDR3 DNA sequence: TGCGCCAGCAGCCAAGCTAGCGGGAGTAATGAGCAGTTCTTC.

This clonotype came up many times. The rearrangement joins TRBV11-2 to TRBJ1-5, with TRBD1 as a possible D gene (6 bases). V was shortened by 0 bases and J by 6 bases, with 12 bases between the two germline ends. From germline, CDR1 is SGHAT and CDR2 FQNNGV. This CDR3 comprises 15 residues. The CDR3 DNA reads as TGTGCCAGCAGCTTAGATCCCGGGGGCAGTCAGCCCCAGCATTTT. Translated: CASSLDPGGSQPQHF.

This clonotype occurred a few times. This may be a read error: a much more frequent sequence differs by one nucleotide. This chain connects TRBV20-1 to TRBJ1-2; D is uncertain. Germline lookup yields CDR1 DFQATT and CDR2 SNEGSKA (reference sequence). Trimming left V 0 bases short and J 4 bases short, with 6 bases between. The CDR3 runs 12 residues. The CDR3 coding sequence is TGCAGTGCTAGAGATTTGCCCTATGGCTACACCTTC. Protein product: CSARDLPYGYTF.

This clonotype has a count of ten or more. The rearrangement uses TRBV2 and TRBJ2-3; 8 positions agree with TRBD2. The CDR3 has 13 residues. CDR1 and CDR2 from the germline V gene are SNHLY and FYNNEI. The V gene end was trimmed by 8 bases and the J gene end by 5 bases; junction bases not matched to a gene: 6. CDR3 region: CASLALAGDTQYF. The CDR3 bases are TGTGCCAGCTTAGCCCTAGCGGGAGATACGCAGTATTTT.

This clonotype was observed at least ten times. V is TRBV28 and J is TRBJ2-7; 10 nucleotides agree with TRBD1. V gave up 5 bases and J gave up 6 bases; unmatched junction bases: 10. Germline V gives CDR1 MDHEN, CDR2 SYDVKM. The CDR3 contains 15 residues. CDR3 region: CASSPTGTGVSEQYF. CDR3 bases: TGTGCCAGCAGTCCTACCGGGACAGGGGTATCCGAGCAGTACTTC.

This chain connects TRBV20-1 to TRBJ2-3; D gene uncertain. Trimming took off 5 bases at V and 6 bases at J, with 15 bases between the two ends. The CDR3 is 13 residues long. Per the germline V gene, CDR1 is DFQATT and CDR2 is SNEGSKA (reference sequence). The CDR3 protein is CSARSFGYDTQYF. In DNA, the CDR3 is TGCAGTGCTCGTTCTTTCGGATACGATACGCAGTATTTT.